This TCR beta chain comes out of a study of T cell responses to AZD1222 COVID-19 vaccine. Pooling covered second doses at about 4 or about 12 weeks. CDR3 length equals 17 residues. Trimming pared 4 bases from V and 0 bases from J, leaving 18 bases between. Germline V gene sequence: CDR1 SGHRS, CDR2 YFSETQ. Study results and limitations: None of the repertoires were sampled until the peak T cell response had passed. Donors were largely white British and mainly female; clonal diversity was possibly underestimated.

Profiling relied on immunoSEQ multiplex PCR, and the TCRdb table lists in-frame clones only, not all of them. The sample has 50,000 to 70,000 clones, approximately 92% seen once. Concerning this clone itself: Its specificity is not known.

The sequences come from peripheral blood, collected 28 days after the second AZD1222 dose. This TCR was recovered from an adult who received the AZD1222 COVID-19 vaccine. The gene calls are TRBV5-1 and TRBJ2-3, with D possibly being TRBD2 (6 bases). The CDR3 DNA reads TGCGCCAGCAGCAGGGGTCGGGGACTCACTAGCACAGATACGCAGTATTTT. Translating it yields CASSRGRGLTSTDTQYF.